Presented here are 14 T cell receptor beta chains from one specimen sequenced in a study of regulatory T cells in long-lasting Graves disease. The time point denotes: persistent/refractory GD, antithyroid drugs over 5 years with positive TRAb. The TCR library was made from RNA extracted from PBMCs. Through Arm-PCR of CDR3 regions and iRepertoire HTBI primers, TCR beta libraries were built. TCRdb itself ran the multiplex PCR reads through MiXCR, one entry per CDR3 protein. The sample has hundreds of thousands of distinct CDR3 sequences, less than 25% seen once. Here the sequenced sample was peripheral blood mononuclear cells (PBMCs), taken when the disease was refractory, from a patient treated with antithyroid drugs. The receptors originated from a female donor with Graves disease.

Remarks on this clonotype: A much larger clone differs from this one at a single base, so this may be a read error. This chain links TRBV3-1 with TRBJ1-1; no clear D gene. Germline V CDR1 and CDR2: LGHDT, YNNKEL (reference sequence). V lost 4 bases to trimming and J lost 3 bases, with 3 bases between them. CDR3 length equals 11 residues. CDR3 loop: CASSRHTEAFF. The DNA of the CDR3 is TGTGCCAGCAGCCGACACACTGAAGCTTTCTTT.

This rearrangement joins TRBV12-3 or TRBV12-4 to TRBJ1-4, with D perhaps TRBD1 (5 bases). CDR3 length: 14 residues. V lost 3 bases to trimming and J lost 10 bases, with 15 bases between them. The CDR3 sequence: CASSLWLGGGKLFF. As DNA, the CDR3 is TGTGCCAGCAGTTTGTGGCTCGGGGGGGGAAAACTGTTTTTT.

This clonotype was counted only a few times. The chain uses TRBV6-2 or TRBV6-3 and TRBJ2-7; D assignment may be TRBD1 or TRBD2 (5 bases each). Trimming took off 1 base at V and 2 bases at J, with 15 bases between the two ends. Germline CDR1 reads MNHEY; CDR2 reads SVGEGT. CDR3 length: 16 residues. CDR3 in amino acids: CASSYFDGPGPYEQYF. CDR3 DNA: TGTGCCAGCAGTTACTTTGACGGACCGGGACCCTACGAGCAGTACTTC.

This sequence joins TRBV20-1 and TRBJ2-1; 7 bases map to TRBD2. The V and J ends lost 5 bases and 8 bases, in that order; junction bases with no gene match: 9. The CDR3 contains 13 residues. Germline assignment: CDR1 DFQATT and CDR2 SNEGSKA (reference sequence). The CDR3: CSALRRETDEQFF. CDR3 sequence (DNA): TGCAGTGCTTTGCGGCGGGAGACCGATGAGCAGTTCTTC.

The chain combines TRBV18 with TRBJ1-1; D perhaps matches TRBD1 (5 bases). Germline loops: CDR1 KGHSH, CDR2 LQKENI. The CDR3 loop spans 14 amino acids. Trimming removed 3 bases at V and 6 bases at J, with 14 bases between. The DNA for the CDR3 is TGTGCCAGCTCACCCAGGGATGTCAGCGCTGAAGCTTTCTTT. Translated, it gives CASSPRDVSAEAFF.

This clonotype was recorded many times. V is TRBV9 and J is TRBJ1-4; D is ambiguous. The CDR3 has 15 residues. Deletions cut 0 bases from V and 7 bases from J, with 13 bases between. CDR1 and CDR2 from the germline V gene are SGDLS and YYNGEE. The CDR3 loop reads CASSVDPGTSEKLFF. For the CDR3, the DNA is TGTGCCAGCAGCGTAGATCCGGGTACGAGTGAAAAACTGTTTTTT.

About this clonotype itself: A much larger clone differs by one base, so this may be a read error. The V call is TRBV6-1, the J call TRBJ2-7, with a possible D match to TRBD1 (5 bases). Germline V lookup: CDR1 MNHNS, CDR2 SASEGT. Between the trimmed V and J ends, which lost 7 bases and 2 bases, there was a span of 12 bases. CDR3 length: 13 amino acids. CDR3 in DNA: TGTGCCAGCATAGAAGGGGTTCCCTACGAGCAGTACTTC. Its protein is CASIEGVPYEQYF.

With regard to this clonotype: A single base separates this from a much larger clone, so it may be a read error. The genes are TRBV28 and TRBJ1-6, with a possible D match to TRBD1 (5 bases). Per germline, CDR1 MDHEN and CDR2 SYDVKM. Trimming shortened V by 6 bases and J by 9 bases, and 18 bases separated the two germline ends. The CDR3 contains 15 residues. The CDR3 DNA reads as TGTGCCAGCAGACCTCCTATAGGGCAGGGTTCACCCCTCCACTTT. Residues: CASRPPIGQGSPLHF. The complete variable domain, with remaining parts taken from reference TRBV28 and TRBJ1-6, reads DVKVTQSSRYLVKRTGEKVFLECVQDMDHENMFWYRQDPGLGLRLIYFSYDVKMKEKGDIPEGYSVSREKKERFSLILESASTNQTSMYLCASRPPIGQGSPLHFGNGTRLTVT.

This clonotype was detected many times. The CDR3 loop reads CAWSVRSYEQYF. CDR3 nucleotides: TGTGCCTGGAGTGTAAGGTCCTACGAGCAGTACTTC. The chain couples TRBV30 to TRBJ2-7; D remains ambiguous. CDR1 and CDR2 (germline): GTSNPN, SVGIG (reference sequence). The V end was cut by 0 bases, the J end by 1 base, with 4 bases between. This CDR3 is built from 12 residues.

V usage is TRBV29-1 and J usage is TRBJ2-1; the match to TRBD2 covers 9 bases. The J segment lost 2 bases and the V segment lost 4 bases, leaving 12 bases of the junction unmatched. Germline loops: CDR1 SQVTM, CDR2 ANQGSEA. The CDR3 is made up of 17 amino acids. CDR3 in amino acids: CSVVGVWREGTYNEQFF. In DNA, the CDR3 is TGCAGCGTTGTAGGTGTCTGGCGGGAGGGCACCTACAATGAGCAGTTCTTC.

Here the CDR3 reads CASSTVTPQGPTDEQYF. The CDR3 bases are TGTGCCAGCAGCACCGTGACCCCCCAGGGGCCAACAGACGAGCAGTACTTC. The chain is built from TRBV5-5 and TRBJ2-7; D is perhaps TRBD1 (6 bases). The CDR3 covers 17 residues. From germline, CDR1 is SGHKS and CDR2 YYEKEE (reference sequence). V dropped 4 bases and J dropped 5 bases, with 25 bases sitting between them. The full variable domain, rest sourced from reference TRBV5-5 and TRBJ2-7, is DAGVTQSPTHLIKTRGQQVTLRCSPISGHKSVSWYQQVLGQGPQFIFQYYEKEERGRGNFPDRFSARQFPNYSSELNVNALLLGDSALYLCASSTVTPQGPTDEQYFGPGTRLTVT.

This chain links TRBV28 with TRBJ2-5; TRBD2 aligns across 7 bases. Germline-derived CDR1 and CDR2 are MDHEN and SYDVKM. The CDR3 covers 13 residues. The chain's CDR3 is CSHGRPAFGTQYF. CDR3 DNA sequence: TGTTCACACGGGAGGCCCGCGTTCGGGACCCAGTACTTC.

This sequence joins TRBV30 and TRBJ1-1, with 7 nucleotides matching TRBD1. CDR1 and CDR2 from the germline V gene are GTSNPN and SVGIG (reference sequence). The ends lost 3 bases at V and 5 bases at J; junction bases unmatched: 3. The CDR3 has 12 residues. The CDR3 coding sequence is TGTGCCTGGAGGGCAGGGGGGACTGAAGCTTTCTTT. Translating gives CAWRAGGTEAFF.

This clonotype was observed at least ten times. This chain uses TRBV20-1 with TRBJ2-5; TRBD2 aligns across 7 bases. Per the germline V gene, CDR1 is DFQATT and CDR2 is SNEGSKA (reference sequence). V lost 5 bases and J lost 5; bases outside the gene matches: 8. CDR3 size: 13 residues. The CDR3 nucleotides are TGCAGTGCTGGGGACTACCTAGGGGAGACCCAGTACTTC. It translates to CSAGDYLGETQYF.